Only a few counts were recorded for the clone carrying this T cell receptor (beta chain). Trimming cost V 6 bases and J 5 bases, with 21 bases left between them. The CDR3 length is 16 residues. Unique molecular identifiers were incorporated when the TCRbeta library was constructed. MiXCR was run by TCRdb on the PCR reads, yielding one entry per CDR3 protein. Here the sample spans 200,000 to 300,000 distinct CDR3 sequences, around 12% being singletons. These data originate in a study of T-cell reconstitution after alpha-beta-depleted transplantation in children. The input for sequencing was PBMCs from the stem cell graft donor, taken from the stem cell graft. The genes are TRBV12-3 or TRBV12-4 and TRBJ2-3; a possible D gene is TRBD1 (8 bases). This sequence originates from a human donor who donated a stem cell graft to a child with acute lymphoblastic leukemia. The CDR3 sequence is CASREVQGGVRDTQYF. The DNA for the CDR3 is TGTGCCAGCAGGGAAGTACAGGGGGGGGTAAGAGATACGCAGTATTTT.